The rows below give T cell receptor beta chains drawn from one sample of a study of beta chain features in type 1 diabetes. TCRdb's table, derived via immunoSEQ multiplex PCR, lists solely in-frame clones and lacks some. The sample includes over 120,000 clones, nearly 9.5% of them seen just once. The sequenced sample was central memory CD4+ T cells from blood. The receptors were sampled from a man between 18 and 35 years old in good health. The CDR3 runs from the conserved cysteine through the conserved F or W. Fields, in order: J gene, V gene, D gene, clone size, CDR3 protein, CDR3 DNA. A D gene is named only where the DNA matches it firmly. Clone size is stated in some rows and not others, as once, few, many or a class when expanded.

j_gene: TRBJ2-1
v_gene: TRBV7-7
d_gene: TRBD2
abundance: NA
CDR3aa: CASSLAPGLASEQFF
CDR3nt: TGTGCCAGCAGCTTAGCCCCGGGACTAGCGAGCGAGCAGTTCTTC

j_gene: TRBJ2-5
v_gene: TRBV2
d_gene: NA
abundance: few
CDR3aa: CASSRQRWETQYF
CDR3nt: TGTGCCAGCAGCCGACAGCGTTGGGAGACCCAGTACTTC

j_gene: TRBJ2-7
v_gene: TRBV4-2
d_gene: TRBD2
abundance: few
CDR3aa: CASSQDLTSGTTSYEQYF
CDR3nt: TGTGCCAGCAGCCAAGATTTGACTAGCGGGACCACCTCCTACGAGCAGTACTTC

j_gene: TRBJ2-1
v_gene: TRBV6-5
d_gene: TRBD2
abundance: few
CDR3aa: CASTSGGAYEQFF
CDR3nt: TGTGCCAGCACTAGCGGGGGGGCCTATGAGCAGTTCTTC

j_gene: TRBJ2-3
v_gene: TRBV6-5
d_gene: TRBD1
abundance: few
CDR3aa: CASSYGTGKADTQYF
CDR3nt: TGTGCCAGCAGTTACGGGACAGGGAAGGCAGATACGCAGTATTTT

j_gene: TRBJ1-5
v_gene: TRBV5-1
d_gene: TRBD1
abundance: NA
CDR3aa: CASSFDGQGQPQHF
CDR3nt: TGCGCCAGCAGCTTCGACGGACAGGGCCAGCCCCAGCATTTT

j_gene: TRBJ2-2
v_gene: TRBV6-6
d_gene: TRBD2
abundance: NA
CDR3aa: CANAGGDTGELFF
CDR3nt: TGTGCCAACGCGGGGGGAGACACCGGGGAGCTGTTTTTT

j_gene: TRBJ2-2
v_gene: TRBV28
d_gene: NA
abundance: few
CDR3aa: CASSSPQVPGELFF
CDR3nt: TGTGCCAGCAGTTCGCCGCAGGTCCCCGGGGAGCTGTTTTTT

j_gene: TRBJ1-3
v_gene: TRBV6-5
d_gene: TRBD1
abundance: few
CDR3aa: CASRRQGETDTIYF
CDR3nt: TGTGCCAGCAGAAGACAGGGTGAGACGGACACCATATATTTT

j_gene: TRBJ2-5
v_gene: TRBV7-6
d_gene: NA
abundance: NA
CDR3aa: CASSSGETQYF
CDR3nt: TGTGCCAGCAGCTCAGGCGAGACCCAGTACTTC

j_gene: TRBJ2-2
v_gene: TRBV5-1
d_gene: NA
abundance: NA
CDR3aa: CASNGGATMNTGELFF
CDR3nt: TGCGCCAGCAACGGCGGTGCTACAATGAACACCGGGGAGCTGTTTTTT

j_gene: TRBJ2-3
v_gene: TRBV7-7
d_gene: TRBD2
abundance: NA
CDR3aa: CASSRTRGITDTQYF
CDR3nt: TGTGCCAGCAGCAGGACTAGGGGTATTACAGATACGCAGTATTTT

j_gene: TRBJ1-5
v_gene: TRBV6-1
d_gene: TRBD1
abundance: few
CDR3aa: CASSWTGDQPQHF
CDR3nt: TGTGCCAGCAGTTGGACAGGGGACCAGCCCCAGCATTTT

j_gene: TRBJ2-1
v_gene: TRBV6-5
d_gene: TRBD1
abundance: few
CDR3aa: CASSSGQYNEQFF
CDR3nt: TGTGCCAGCAGCTCGGGACAGTACAATGAGCAGTTCTTC

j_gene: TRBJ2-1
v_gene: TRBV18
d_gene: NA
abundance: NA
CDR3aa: CASSPAVYNEQFF
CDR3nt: TGTGCCAGCTCACCGGCGGTGTACAATGAGCAGTTCTTC

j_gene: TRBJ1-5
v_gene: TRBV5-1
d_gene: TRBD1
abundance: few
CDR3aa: CASSLTGESYQPQHF
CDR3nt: TGCGCCAGCAGCTTGACAGGGGAGTCATACCAGCCCCAGCATTTT

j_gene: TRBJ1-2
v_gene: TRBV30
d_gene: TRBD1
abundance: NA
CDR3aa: CAWTSGQGRGYTF
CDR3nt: TGTGCCTGGACTTCTGGACAGGGTAGAGGCTACACCTTC

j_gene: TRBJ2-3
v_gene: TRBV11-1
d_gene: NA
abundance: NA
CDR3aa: CASSSIRGPDTQYF
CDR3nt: TGTGCCAGCAGCTCAATCAGAGGGCCAGATACGCAGTATTTT

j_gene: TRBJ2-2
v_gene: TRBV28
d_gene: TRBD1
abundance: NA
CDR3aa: CASRPTGGETGELFF
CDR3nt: TGTGCCAGCAGGCCGACAGGGGGCGAGACCGGGGAGCTGTTTTTT

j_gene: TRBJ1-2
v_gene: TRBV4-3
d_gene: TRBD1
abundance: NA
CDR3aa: CASSQDLSQGDYGYTF
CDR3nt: TGCGCCAGCAGCCAAGATCTTTCGCAGGGGGACTATGGCTACACCTTC

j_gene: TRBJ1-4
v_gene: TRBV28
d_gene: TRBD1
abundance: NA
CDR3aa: CASSLVSGTGVEKLFF
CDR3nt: TGTGCCAGCAGTTTAGTCTCCGGGACAGGGGTAGAAAAACTGTTTTTT

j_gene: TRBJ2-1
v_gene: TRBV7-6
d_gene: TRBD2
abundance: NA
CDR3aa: CASSLGTSGGTEQFF
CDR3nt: TGTGCCAGCAGCTTAGGGACTAGCGGGGGGACTGAGCAGTTCTTC

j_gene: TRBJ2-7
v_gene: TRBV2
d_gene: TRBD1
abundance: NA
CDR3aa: CASRATGGKQYF
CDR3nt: TGTGCCAGCAGGGCGACAGGGGGTAAGCAGTACTTC

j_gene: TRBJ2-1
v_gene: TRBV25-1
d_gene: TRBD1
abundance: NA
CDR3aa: CASSLPGTAYNEQFF
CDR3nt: TGTGCCAGCAGTCTTCCCGGGACAGCGTACAATGAGCAGTTCTTC

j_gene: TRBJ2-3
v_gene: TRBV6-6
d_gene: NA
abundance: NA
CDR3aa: CASSQGMFPSTDTQYF
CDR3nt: TGTGCCAGCAGTCAGGGAATGTTCCCGAGCACAGATACGCAGTATTTT

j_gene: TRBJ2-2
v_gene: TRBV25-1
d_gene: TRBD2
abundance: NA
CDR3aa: CASSRLAGGNTGELFF
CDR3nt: TGTGCCAGCAGCCGCTTAGCGGGGGGGAACACCGGGGAGCTGTTTTTT

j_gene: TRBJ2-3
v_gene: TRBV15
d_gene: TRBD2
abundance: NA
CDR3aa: CATSRDLGRGGADTQYF
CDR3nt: TGTGCCACCAGCAGAGATTTGGGCCGCGGGGGGGCAGATACGCAGTATTTT

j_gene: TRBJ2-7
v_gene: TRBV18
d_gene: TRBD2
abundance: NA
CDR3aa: CASSPLAGGPYEQYF
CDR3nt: TGTGCCAGCTCACCACTAGCGGGGGGCCCGTACGAGCAGTACTTC

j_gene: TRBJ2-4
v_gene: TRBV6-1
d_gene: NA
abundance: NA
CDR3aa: CASRETGFPNIQYF
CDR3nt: TGTGCCAGCAGGGAGACGGGATTCCCAAACATTCAGTACTTC

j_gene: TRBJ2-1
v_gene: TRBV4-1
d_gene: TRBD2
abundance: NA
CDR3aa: CASSKTSADHNEQFF
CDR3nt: TGCGCCAGCAGTAAGACTAGCGCGGATCACAATGAGCAGTTCTTC

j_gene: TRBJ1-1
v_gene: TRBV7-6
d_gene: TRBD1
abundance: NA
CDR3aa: CASSLSSGGMNTEAFF
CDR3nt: TGTGCCAGCAGCTTAAGTTCAGGGGGCATGAACACTGAAGCTTTCTTT

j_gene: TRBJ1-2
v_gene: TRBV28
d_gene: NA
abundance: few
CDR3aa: CASSSPGDGYTF
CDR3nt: TGTGCCAGCAGTTCGCCAGGGGATGGCTACACCTTC

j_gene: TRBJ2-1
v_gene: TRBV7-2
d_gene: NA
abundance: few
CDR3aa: CASSSTLRDEQFF
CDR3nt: TGTGCCAGCAGCAGCACCCTACGGGATGAGCAGTTCTTC

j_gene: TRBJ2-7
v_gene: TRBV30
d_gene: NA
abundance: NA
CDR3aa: CAWNPGEPYEQYF
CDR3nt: TGTGCCTGGAACCCAGGGGAACCCTACGAGCAGTACTTC

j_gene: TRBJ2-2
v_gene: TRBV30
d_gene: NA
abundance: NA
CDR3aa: CAWRAHGTGELFF
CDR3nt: TGTGCCTGGAGAGCCCACGGTACCGGGGAGCTGTTTTTT

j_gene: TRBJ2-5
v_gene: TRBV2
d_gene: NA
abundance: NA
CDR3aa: CASSEVREETQYF
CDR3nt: TGTGCCAGCAGTGAAGTACGGGAAGAGACCCAGTACTTC

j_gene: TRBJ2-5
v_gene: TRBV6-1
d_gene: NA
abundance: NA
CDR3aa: CASSESGGSEWQTQYF
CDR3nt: TGTGCCAGCAGTGAAAGTGGAGGGAGCGAGTGGCAGACCCAGTACTTC

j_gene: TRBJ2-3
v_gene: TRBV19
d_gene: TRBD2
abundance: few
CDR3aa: CASSSSGGMDTQYF
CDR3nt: TGTGCCAGTAGCTCTAGCGGGGGTATGGATACGCAGTATTTT

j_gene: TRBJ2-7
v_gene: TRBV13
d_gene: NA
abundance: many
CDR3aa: CASSRNRDSEQYF
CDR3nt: TGTGCCAGCAGCCGAAACCGGGACTCCGAGCAGTACTTC

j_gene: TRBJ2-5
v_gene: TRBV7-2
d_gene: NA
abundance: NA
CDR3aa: CASHRGGGVQETQYF
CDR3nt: TGTGCCAGCCATAGGGGAGGGGGGGTCCAAGAGACCCAGTACTTC

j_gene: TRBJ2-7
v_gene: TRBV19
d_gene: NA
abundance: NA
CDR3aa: CASSFDRSSYEQYF
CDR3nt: TGTGCCAGTAGTTTCGACAGGTCCTCCTACGAGCAGTACTTC

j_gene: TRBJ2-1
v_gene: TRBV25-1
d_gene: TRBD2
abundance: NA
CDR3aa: CASSAPPAGAYNEQFF
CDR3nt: TGTGCCAGCAGTGCCCCCCCAGCGGGGGCCTACAATGAGCAGTTCTTC

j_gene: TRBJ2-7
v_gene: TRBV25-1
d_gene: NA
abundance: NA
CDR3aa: CASSDGGSYEQYF
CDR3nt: TGTGCCAGCAGTGACGGCGGCTCCTACGAGCAGTACTTC

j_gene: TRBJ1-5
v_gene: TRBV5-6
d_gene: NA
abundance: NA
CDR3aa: CASSPGGPNQPQHF
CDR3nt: TGTGCCAGCAGCCCCGGGGGGCCCAATCAGCCCCAGCATTTT

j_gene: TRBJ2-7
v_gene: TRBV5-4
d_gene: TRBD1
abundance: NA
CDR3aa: CASSSGQGASGEQYF
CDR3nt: TGTGCCAGCAGCTCAGGACAGGGGGCATCCGGCGAGCAGTACTTC

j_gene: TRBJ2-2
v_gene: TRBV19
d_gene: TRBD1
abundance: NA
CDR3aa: CASSSSRDRGRVGELFF
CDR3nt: TGTGCCAGTAGCAGTAGCCGGGACAGGGGGCGCGTCGGGGAGCTGTTTTTT

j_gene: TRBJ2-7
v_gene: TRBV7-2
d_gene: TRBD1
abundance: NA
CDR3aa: CASSPDRGAYEQYF
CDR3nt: TGTGCCAGCAGCCCGGACAGGGGGGCCTACGAGCAGTACTTC

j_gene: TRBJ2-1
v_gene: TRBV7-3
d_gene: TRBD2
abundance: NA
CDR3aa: CASSQGLAGYNNEQFF
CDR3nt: TGTGCCAGCAGCCAGGGACTAGCGGGGTATAACAATGAGCAGTTCTTC

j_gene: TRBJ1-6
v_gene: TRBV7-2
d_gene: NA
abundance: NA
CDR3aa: CALRQENSPLHF
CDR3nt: TGTGCCCTTAGACAGGAAAATTCACCCCTCCACTTT

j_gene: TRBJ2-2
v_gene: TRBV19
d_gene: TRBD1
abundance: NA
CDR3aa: CASSTTTGYTGELFF
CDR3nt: TGTGCCAGTAGTACCACGACAGGGTACACCGGGGAGCTGTTTTTT

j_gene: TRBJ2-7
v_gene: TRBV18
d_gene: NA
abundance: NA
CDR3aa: CASSQDKQNYEQYF
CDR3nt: TGTGCCAGCTCGCAAGACAAGCAGAACTACGAGCAGTACTTC

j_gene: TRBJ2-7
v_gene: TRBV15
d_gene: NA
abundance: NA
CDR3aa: CATSTTSNEQYF
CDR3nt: TGTGCCACCAGCACGACATCCAACGAGCAGTACTTC

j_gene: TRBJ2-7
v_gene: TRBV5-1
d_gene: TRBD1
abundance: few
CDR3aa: CASGTGQHYEQYF
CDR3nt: TGCGCCAGTGGCACGGGACAGCACTACGAGCAGTACTTC

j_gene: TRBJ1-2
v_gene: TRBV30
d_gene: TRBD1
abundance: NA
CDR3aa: CAWSPGQGFYGYTF
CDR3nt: TGTGCCTGGAGTCCGGGACAGGGGTTTTATGGCTACACCTTC

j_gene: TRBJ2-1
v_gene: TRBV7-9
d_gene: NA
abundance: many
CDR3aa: CASSSSKGPYNEQFF
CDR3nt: TGTGCCAGCAGCTCCTCAAAGGGGCCCTACAATGAGCAGTTCTTC